This TCR beta chain was identified in a study of T cell repertoires in ileal Crohn's disease (dated by TCRdb to the late 2010s). At the level of the whole study: The median duration of disease was 7.5 to 9.5 years, and at the time of surgery 35% to 45% of patients were active smokers. TCR repertoire analysis was done in a few dozen Crohn's disease patients from a prospective multicentre cohort. Running in parallel with the study was a multicentre cohort set up to find predictors of early endoscopic recurrence following ileocolonic resection. Neoterminal ileum biopsies obtained at postoperative colonoscopy were designated as M6 samples. Endoscopic postoperative recurrence was defined by a Rutgeerts score above i0. Roughly half of the patients were given postoperative therapy, with about 19 on anti-TNF agents and 11 on thiopurines. Every patient underwent surgery because of a complication, which was stricturing disease in roughly 60% and penetrating disease in 39%. A total of around 170 mucosal samples from around 57 patients were sequenced, collected from several sites on the surgical specimen as well as at postoperative endoscopy.

This clone was counted once. This receptor's antigen is unknown. No qualities accompany the bases; no much larger clone lies one base away. From its cysteine to its phenylalanine, the CDR3 spans 14 amino acids. CDR3 DNA is the only sequence kept; it has 42 bases, read in frame from the first base. Clipping removes 1 base from V and 8 bases from J, with 6 as the unmatched junction base count. Reading the germline V gene gives CDR1 SQVTM and CDR2 ANQGSEA. The research as a whole found: Higher percentages of high-frequency clones at the time of surgery were linked to endoscopic recurrence, and every patient with clonality above 26.8% (18/57) had recurrence. Mucosal CD4 and CD8 T cells were sorted and sequenced only in a subgroup of patients, whose size was not stated. Compared with CD4 T cells, sorted CD8 T cells held more high-frequency clones, which suggests that the mucosal expansions were mostly CD8. Patients who were active smokers at surgery had a significantly higher proportion of clonal expansions than non-smokers (about 25% vs 20%, p=0.02). Postoperative endoscopy timing varied within the first year after surgery, with a median delay of about 7 months.

About 500 nanograms of biopsy DNA per sample were submitted for commercial TCRB immunosequencing. Adaptive Biotechnology amplified CDR3 regions from genomic DNA with a two-step multiplex PCR that controlled for amplification bias. The first PCR used primers for every V and J gene segment; the second PCR added barcodes and Illumina adapters. CDR3 libraries were sequenced using an Illumina instrument. Regarding the original processing steps: The analysis drew on both the pipelines supplied by the vendor and custom analysis of the raw data in R/Bioconductor running R version 3.3.0. Clonality, which ranges from 0 to 1, was calculated as the inverse of the normalised Shannon entropy across all productive clones. High-frequency clones were defined as the share of the repertoire occupied by the top 100 clones, with only clones passing a 95% confidence test being retained. The Simpson index measured repertoire diversity, and the Morisita-Horn index measured overlap between samples. Imported from immuneACCESS, the table was reduced by TCRdb to in-frame sequences with V and J called. These copies leave out some clones; in studies compared against another copy, an unresolved V gene accounts for under half, and the cause of the remainder is not known. The DNA gave D and trimming, while V, J and clone size come from that table. This sample comprises more than 50,000 clones, 85% to 90% of them detected only once. The biggest ten clones account for about 2.1% of the sample.

The meaning of the sample's time point label: neoterminal ileum biopsy at postoperative endoscopy, about 6 months after surgery. Adults with ileal or ileocolonic Crohn's disease and an indication for ileocolonic resection were eligible for inclusion. Whole ileal mucosal biopsies were stored frozen at -80°C before DNA extraction. Genomic DNA was extracted from frozen whole biopsies using a TRizol-based method and was quantified with a NanoDrop 2000 spectrophotometer. The rearranged segments are TRBV29-1 and TRBJ1-2; TRBD1 lines up with 11 middle nucleotides. Input material: ileal tissue. The receptor was derived from an adult with Crohn's disease. DNA sequence: TGCAGCGTTGAAGGAGGACAGGGGGCGCAGGGCTACACCTTC. This encodes CSVEGGQGAQGYTF.